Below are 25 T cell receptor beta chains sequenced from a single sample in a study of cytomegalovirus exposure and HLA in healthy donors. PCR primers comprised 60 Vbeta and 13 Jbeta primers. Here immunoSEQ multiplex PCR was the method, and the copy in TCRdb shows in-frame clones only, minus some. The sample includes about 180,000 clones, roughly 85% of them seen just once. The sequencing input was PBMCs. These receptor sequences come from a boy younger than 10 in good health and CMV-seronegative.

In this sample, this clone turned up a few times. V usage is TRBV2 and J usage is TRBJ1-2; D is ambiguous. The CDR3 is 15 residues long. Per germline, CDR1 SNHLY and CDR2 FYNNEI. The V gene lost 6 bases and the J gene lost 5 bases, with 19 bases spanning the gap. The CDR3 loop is CASSTNSRGWYGYTF. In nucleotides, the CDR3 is TGTGCCAGCAGCACAAACAGCCGTGGTTGGTATGGCTACACCTTC.

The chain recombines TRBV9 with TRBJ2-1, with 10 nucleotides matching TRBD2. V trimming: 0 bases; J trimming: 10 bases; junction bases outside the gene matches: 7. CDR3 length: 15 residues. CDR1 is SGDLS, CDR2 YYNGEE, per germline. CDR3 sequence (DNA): TGTGCCAGCAGCGTAGGCCTAGCGGGGGTTGTAGAGCAGTTCTTC. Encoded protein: CASSVGLAGVVEQFF. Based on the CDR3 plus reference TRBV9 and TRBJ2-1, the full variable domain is DSGVTQTPKHLITATGQRVTLRCSPRSGDLSVYWYQQSLDQGLQFLIQYYNGEERAKGNILERFSAQQFPDLHSELNLSSLELGDSALYFCASSVGLAGVVEQFFGPGTRLTVL.

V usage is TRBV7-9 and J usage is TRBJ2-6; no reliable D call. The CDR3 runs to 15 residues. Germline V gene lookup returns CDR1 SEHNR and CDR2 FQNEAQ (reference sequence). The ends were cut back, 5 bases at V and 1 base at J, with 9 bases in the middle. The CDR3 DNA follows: TGTGCCAGCAGCCGCGTTAAGTCTGGGGCCAACGTCCTGACTTTC. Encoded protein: CASSRVKSGANVLTF.

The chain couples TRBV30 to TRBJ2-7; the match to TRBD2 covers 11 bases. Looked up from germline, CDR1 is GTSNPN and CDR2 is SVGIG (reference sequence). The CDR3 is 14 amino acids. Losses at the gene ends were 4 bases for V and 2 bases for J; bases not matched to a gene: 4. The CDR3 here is CAWTYSGRAYEQYF. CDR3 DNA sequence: TGTGCCTGGACCTATAGCGGGAGGGCCTACGAGCAGTACTTC.

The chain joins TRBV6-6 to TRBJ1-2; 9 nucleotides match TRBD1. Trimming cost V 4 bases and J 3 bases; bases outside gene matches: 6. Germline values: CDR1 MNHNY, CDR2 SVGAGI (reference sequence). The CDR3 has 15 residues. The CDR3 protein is CASSSLDRGDYGYTF. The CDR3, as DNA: TGTGCCAGCAGTTCCCTGGACAGGGGCGACTATGGCTACACCTTC.

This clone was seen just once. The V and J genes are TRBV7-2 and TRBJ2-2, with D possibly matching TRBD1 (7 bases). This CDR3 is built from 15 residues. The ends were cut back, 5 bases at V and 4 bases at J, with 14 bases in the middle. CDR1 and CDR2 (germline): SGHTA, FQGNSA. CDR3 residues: CASSPGGFLTGELFF. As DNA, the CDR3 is TGTGCCAGCAGCCCAGGGGGGTTTCTCACCGGGGAGCTGTTTTTT.

For the CDR3, the DNA is TGCGCCAGCAGCCACGAGGGCGAGCAGTACTTC. This encodes CASSHEGEQYF. The chain joins TRBV4-1 to TRBJ2-7; D possibly corresponds to TRBD2 (5 bases). Trimming took off 3 bases at V and 6 bases at J, with 6 bases between the two ends. Per germline, CDR1 MGHRA and CDR2 YSYEKL. The CDR3 spans 11 residues.

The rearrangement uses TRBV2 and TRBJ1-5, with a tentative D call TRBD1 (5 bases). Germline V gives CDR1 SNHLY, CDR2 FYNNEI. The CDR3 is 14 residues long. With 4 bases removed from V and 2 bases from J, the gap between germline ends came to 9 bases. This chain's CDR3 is CASSGGAGNQPQHF. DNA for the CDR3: TGTGCCAGCAGTGGTGGGGCCGGCAATCAGCCCCAGCATTTT.

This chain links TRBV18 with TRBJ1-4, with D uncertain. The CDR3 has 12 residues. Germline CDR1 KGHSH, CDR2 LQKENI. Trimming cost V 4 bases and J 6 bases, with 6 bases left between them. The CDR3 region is CASSRTDEKLFF. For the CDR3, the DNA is TGTGCCAGCTCACGGACTGATGAAAAACTGTTTTTT. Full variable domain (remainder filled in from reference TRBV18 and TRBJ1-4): NAGVMQNPRHLVRRRGQEARLRCSPMKGHSHVYWYRQLPEEGLKFMVYLQKENIIDESGMPKERFSAEFPKEGPSILRIQQVVRGDSAAYFCASSRTDEKLFFGSGTQLSVL.

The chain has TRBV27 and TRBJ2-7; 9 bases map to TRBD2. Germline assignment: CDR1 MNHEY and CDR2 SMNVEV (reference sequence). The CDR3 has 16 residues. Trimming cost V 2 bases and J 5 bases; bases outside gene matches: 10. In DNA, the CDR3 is TGTGCCAGCAGTTTACGTCTAGCGGGGCCCCCCCACGAGCAGTACTTC. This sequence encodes CASSLRLAGPPHEQYF.

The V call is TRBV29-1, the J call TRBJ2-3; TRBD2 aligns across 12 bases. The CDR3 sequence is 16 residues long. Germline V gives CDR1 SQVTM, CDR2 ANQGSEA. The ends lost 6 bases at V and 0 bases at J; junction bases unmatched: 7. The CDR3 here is CSVAGTSGSSTDTQYF. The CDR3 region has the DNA TGCAGCGTCGCCGGGACTAGCGGGTCTAGCACAGATACGCAGTATTTT.

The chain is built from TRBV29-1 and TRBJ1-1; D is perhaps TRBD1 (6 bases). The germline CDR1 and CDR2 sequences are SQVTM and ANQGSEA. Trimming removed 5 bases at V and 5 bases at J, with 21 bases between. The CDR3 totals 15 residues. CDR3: CSVQAVEGGGTEAFF. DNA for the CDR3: TGCAGCGTTCAAGCAGTGGAGGGGGGAGGGACTGAAGCTTTCTTT.

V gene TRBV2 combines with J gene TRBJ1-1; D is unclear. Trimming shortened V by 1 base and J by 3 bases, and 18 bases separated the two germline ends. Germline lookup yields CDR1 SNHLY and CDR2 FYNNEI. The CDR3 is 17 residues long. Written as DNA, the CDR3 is TGTGCCAGCAGTGAAGTAACAATTTGGGGAGGAGACACTGAAGCTTTCTTT. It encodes CASSEVTIWGGDTEAFF.

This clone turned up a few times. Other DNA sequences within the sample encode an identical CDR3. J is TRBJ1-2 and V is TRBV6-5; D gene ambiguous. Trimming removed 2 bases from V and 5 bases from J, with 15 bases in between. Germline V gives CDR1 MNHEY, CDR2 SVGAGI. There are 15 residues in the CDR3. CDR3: CASSYGRGFRYGYTF. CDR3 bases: TGTGCCAGCAGTTACGGTCGGGGATTTAGATATGGCTACACCTTC.

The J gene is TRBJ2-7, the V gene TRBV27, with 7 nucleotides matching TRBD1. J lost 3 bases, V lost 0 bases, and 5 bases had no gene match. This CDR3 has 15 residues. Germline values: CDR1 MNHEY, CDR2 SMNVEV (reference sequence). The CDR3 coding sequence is TGTGCCAGCAGTTTATCGTGGGACAGCATCTACGAGCAGTACTTC. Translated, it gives CASSLSWDSIYEQYF.

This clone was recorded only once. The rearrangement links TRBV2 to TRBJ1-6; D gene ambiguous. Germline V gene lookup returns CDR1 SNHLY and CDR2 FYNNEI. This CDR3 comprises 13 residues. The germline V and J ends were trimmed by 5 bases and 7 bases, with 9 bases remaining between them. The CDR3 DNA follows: TGTGCCAGCAGTACTCATTCCAATTCACCCCTCCACTTT. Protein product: CASSTHSNSPLHF.

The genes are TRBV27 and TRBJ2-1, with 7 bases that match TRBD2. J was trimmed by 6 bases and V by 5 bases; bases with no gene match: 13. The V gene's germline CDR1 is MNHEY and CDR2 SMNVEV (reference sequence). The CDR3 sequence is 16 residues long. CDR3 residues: CASSGGGSSGANEQFF. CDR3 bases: TGTGCCAGCAGTGGGGGGGGGTCTAGCGGAGCCAATGAGCAGTTCTTC.

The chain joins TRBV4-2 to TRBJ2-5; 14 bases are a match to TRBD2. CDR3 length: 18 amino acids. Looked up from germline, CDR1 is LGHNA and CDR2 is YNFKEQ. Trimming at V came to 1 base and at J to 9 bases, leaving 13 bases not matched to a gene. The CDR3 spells CASSQGLAGGGQGASQYF. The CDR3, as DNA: TGTGCCAGCAGCCAAGGACTAGCGGGGGGGGGCCAGGGGGCTTCCCAGTACTTC.

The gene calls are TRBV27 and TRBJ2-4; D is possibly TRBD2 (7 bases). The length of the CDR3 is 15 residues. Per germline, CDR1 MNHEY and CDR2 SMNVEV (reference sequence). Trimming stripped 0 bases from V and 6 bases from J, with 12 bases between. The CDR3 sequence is CASSLSKAGANIQYF. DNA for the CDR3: TGTGCCAGCAGTTTATCGAAGGCGGGGGCAAACATTCAGTACTTC.

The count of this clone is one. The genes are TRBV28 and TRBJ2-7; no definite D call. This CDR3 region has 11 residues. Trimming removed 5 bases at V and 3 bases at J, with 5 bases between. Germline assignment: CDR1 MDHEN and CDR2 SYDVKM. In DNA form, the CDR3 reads TGTGCCAGCAGTGGCGGCTACGAGCAGTACGTC. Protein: CASSGGYEQYV.

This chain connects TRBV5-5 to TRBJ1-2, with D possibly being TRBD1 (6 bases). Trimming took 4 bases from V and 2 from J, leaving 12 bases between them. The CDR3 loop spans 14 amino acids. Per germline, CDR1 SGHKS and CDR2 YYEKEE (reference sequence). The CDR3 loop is CASSGRTGNYGYTF. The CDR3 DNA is TGTGCCAGCAGCGGGCGCACAGGGAACTATGGCTACACCTTC.

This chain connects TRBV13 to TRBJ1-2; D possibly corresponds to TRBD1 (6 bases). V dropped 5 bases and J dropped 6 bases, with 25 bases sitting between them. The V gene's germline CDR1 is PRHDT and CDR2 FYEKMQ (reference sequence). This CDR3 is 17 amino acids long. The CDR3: CASSLLSGAGAVHGYTF. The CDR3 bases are TGTGCCAGCAGCCTCCTCTCCGGGGCAGGGGCTGTACATGGCTACACCTTC.

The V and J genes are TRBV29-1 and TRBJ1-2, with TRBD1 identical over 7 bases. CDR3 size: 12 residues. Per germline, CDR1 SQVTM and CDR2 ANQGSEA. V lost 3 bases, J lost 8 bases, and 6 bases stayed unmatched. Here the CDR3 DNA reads TGCAGCGTTGATGCACAGGGGTGGGGCTACACCTTC. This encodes CSVDAQGWGYTF.

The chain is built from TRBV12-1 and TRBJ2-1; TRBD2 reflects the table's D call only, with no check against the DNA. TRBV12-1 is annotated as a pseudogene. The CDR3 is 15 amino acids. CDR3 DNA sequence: TGTGCCAGCAGCTTCAGCGGGGCCCCATACAATGAGCAGTTCTTC. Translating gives CASSFSGAPYNEQFF.

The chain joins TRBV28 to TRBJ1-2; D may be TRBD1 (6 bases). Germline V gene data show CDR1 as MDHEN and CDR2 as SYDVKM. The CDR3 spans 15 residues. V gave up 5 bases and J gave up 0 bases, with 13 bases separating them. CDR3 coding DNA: TGTGCCAGCAGTCACATAGGGGGATCTAACTATGGCTACACCTTC. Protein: CASSHIGGSNYGYTF.